The 10 T cell receptor beta chains in this list originate from one sample, sequenced in a study of T cell responses to AZD1222 COVID-19 vaccine. Data came from immunoSEQ multiplex PCR; TCRdb stores just in-frame clones and leaves some out. The sample contains 65,000 to 85,000 clones, about 85% of which appear only once. Source: peripheral blood, taken on day 0 of AZD1222 vaccination. These receptors all come from an adult in good health.

V usage is TRBV7-9 and J usage is TRBJ2-5; D gene uncertain. The ends were cut back, 3 bases at V and 5 bases at J, with 13 bases in the middle. This CDR3 contains 14 residues. Germline V lookup: CDR1 SEHNR, CDR2 FQNEAQ (reference sequence). The CDR3 DNA follows: TGTGCCAGCAGCTTTAGGGCGGCAAGTGAGACCCAGTACTTC. Its protein product is CASSFRAASETQYF.

This sequence joins TRBV6-2 or TRBV6-3 and TRBJ2-7; maybe TRBD1 (5 bases). CDR3 length equals 15 residues. Germline values: CDR1 MNHEY, CDR2 SVGEGT. Trimming cost V 2 bases and J 3 bases, with 14 bases left between them. The chain's CDR3 is CASSYPMEGVYEQYF. DNA for the CDR3: TGTGCCAGCAGTTACCCGATGGAAGGGGTCTACGAGCAGTACTTC.

V and J are TRBV6-2 or TRBV6-3 and TRBJ1-1; D remains unclear. CDR3 length equals 12 residues. The V and J ends lost 2 bases and 5 bases respectively, with 6 bases between them. Germline CDR1 and CDR2: MNHEY and SVGEGT. DNA of the CDR3: TGTGCCAGCAGTTACGTCCGGACTGAAGCTTTCTTT. Translation gives CASSYVRTEAFF.

The chain recombines TRBV18 with TRBJ1-3; a weak D match, TRBD1 (5 bases). Trimming stripped 3 bases from V and 1 base from J, with 13 bases between. Germline CDR1 is KGHSH and CDR2 is LQKENI. The CDR3 has 16 residues. Here the CDR3 reads CASSPSLRESGNTIYF. CDR3 DNA sequence: TGTGCCAGCTCACCCAGCCTCAGGGAATCTGGAAACACCATATATTTT.

This clone was detected only a few times. The rearrangement joins TRBV5-4 to TRBJ2-3, with TRBD2 as a possible D gene (5 bases). CDR1 and CDR2 (germline): SGHNT, YYREEE (reference sequence). The V gene lost 4 bases and the J gene lost 3 bases, with 24 bases spanning the gap. The CDR3 is 18 amino acids. CDR3 in DNA: TGTGCCAGCAGCCCGAGCTTCGGCGGGCCAGCAAGAACAGATACGCAGTATTTT. Protein: CASSPSFGGPARTDTQYF.

This clone is a singleton in its sample. The V gene is TRBV12-5, the J gene TRBJ2-5; D remains unclear. V was trimmed by 4 bases and J by 5 bases, leaving 11 bases between them. The CDR3 spans 13 residues. The germline V gene has CDR1 LGHNT and CDR2 FRNRAP. The CDR3 sequence: CASGSWTGETQYF. For the CDR3, the DNA is TGTGCTAGTGGTTCATGGACCGGGGAGACCCAGTACTTC.

In its sample, this clone was seen once. The chain joins TRBV12-3 or TRBV12-4 to TRBJ2-7; D remains unclear. This CDR3 spans 11 amino acids. V was clipped by 3 bases and J by 5 bases, with 5 bases between them. As DNA, the CDR3 is TGTGCCAGCAGTTTCCTAAACGAGCAGTACTTC. It codes for CASSFLNEQYF.

The rearrangement uses TRBV29-1 and TRBJ1-3; D is unresolved. The CDR3 has 12 amino acids. V lost 2 bases to trimming and J lost 4 bases, with 6 bases between them. The V gene's germline CDR1 is SQVTM and CDR2 ANQGSEA. The CDR3 loop is CSVETQGNTIYF. CDR3 bases: TGCAGCGTTGAAACACAGGGAAACACCATATATTTT.

In its sample, this clone was seen a few times. V is TRBV5-1 and J is TRBJ2-7; 7 nucleotides match TRBD1. CDR1 and CDR2 (germline): SGHRS, YFSETQ. This CDR3 is 14 amino acids long. The J segment lost 5 bases and the V segment lost 4 bases, leaving 9 bases of the junction unmatched. The CDR3 DNA follows: TGCGCCAGCAGCCCAGGGACAGAAGGAAACGAGCAGTACTTC. This sequence encodes CASSPGTEGNEQYF.

The chain combines TRBV24-1 with TRBJ2-5; 7 positions match TRBD2. This CDR3 has 16 amino acids. The V and J ends lost 1 base and 5 bases, in that order; junction bases with no gene match: 9. Germline V gives CDR1 KGHDR, CDR2 SFDVKD. The CDR3 protein is CATSDFGLVRTETQYF. For the CDR3, the DNA is TGTGCCACCAGTGATTTTGGACTAGTAAGGACGGAGACCCAGTACTTC.